This T cell receptor beta chain is drawn from a study of shared clonotypes between healthy human individuals. About the research overall: The study drew on a couple of women and three men aged 18 to 49 as donors. General observations from the study: Generally, naive subsets came out with larger estimated richness than memory subsets. What rarefaction showed was incomplete sorted-subset sequencing despite large depth.

Some clones are missing from TCRdb's copy, which holds only in-frame ones; the method was immunoSEQ multiplex PCR. The sample lists 800,000 to 1,200,000 clones; around 78% were seen once. Regarding this clone: What it binds is not known.

Material: memory CD4+ T cells from PBMCs. Subset described: CD45RA-negative fraction. This clonotype originated in a man aged 18 to 30 in good health. Some clones in this sample may be carry-over from other donors' samples.

The CDR3 DNA is TGTGCCAGCAGCACTGGACTAGCGGGAGTTGAGGAGCAGTACTTC. This encodes CASSTGLAGVEEQYF. The gene calls are TRBV7-3 and TRBJ2-7; TRBD2 agrees at 13 bases. From germline, CDR1 is SGHTA and CDR2 FQGTGA. This CDR3 is built from 15 residues. V lost 5 bases, J lost 7 bases, and 8 bases stayed unmatched. The full variable domain, its missing parts supplied by reference TRBV7-3 and TRBJ2-7, is GAGVSQTPSNKVTEKGKYVELRCDPISGHTALYWYRQSLGQGPEFLIYFQGTGAADDSGLPNDRFFAVRPEGSVSTLKIQRTERGDSAVYLCASSTGLAGVEEQYFGPGTRLTVT.